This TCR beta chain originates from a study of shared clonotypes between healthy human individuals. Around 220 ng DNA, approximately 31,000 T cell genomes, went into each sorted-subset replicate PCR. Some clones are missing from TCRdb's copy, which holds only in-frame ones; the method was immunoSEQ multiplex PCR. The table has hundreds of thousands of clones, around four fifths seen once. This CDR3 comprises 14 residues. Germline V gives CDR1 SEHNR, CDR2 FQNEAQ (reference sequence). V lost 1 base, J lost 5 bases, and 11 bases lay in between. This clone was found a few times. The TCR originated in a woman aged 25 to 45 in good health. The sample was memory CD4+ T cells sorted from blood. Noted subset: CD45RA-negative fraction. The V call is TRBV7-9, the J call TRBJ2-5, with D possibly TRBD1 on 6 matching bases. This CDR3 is CASSLEHDRETQYF. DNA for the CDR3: TGTGCCAGCAGCTTAGAACATGACAGGGAGACCCAGTACTTC.